A single sample is the source of the 2 T cell receptor beta chains below, sequenced in a study of blood T cell repertoires in COVID-19. TCRdb's copy holds only in-frame clones and misses some; the assay was immunoSEQ multiplex PCR. The repertoire consists of hundreds of thousands of clones, with roughly 86% occurring once and the leading ten covering approximately 5%. Material for sequencing was peripheral blood. The receptors shown here come from a woman older than 75 with COVID-19, enrolled during active disease.

The chain employs TRBV7-9 and TRBJ1-2, with D hard to call. This CDR3 is 15 amino acids long. The germline V gene encodes CDR1 SEHNR and CDR2 FQNEAQ (reference sequence). V was shortened by 5 bases and J by 2 bases, with 15 bases between the two germline ends. The CDR3 here is CASSLSTAYNYGYTF. For the CDR3, the DNA is TGTGCCAGCAGCCTATCTACAGCATACAACTATGGCTACACCTTC.

The chain employs TRBV2 and TRBJ1-2, with D unclear. The CDR3 consists of 12 residues. The germline V gene has CDR1 SNHLY and CDR2 FYNNEI. V gave up 3 bases and J gave up 4 bases, with 6 bases separating them. CDR3 sequence: CASSDRAYGYTF. The CDR3 nucleotides are TGTGCCAGCAGTGACCGCGCCTATGGCTACACCTTC.